These 9 T cell receptor beta chains originate from one sample sequenced in a study of T cell changes during pregnancy in multiple sclerosis. The assay was immunoSEQ multiplex PCR, and TCRdb's table has in-frame clones only and misses some. The sample has approximately 40,000 clones; about 90% are singletons. The source material was CD8+ T cells from peripheral blood mononuclear cells, sampled after pregnancy. These receptors were obtained from a female donor with multiple sclerosis, enrolled in a pregnancy study.

The V gene is TRBV5-1, the J gene TRBJ2-3, with D possibly being TRBD2 (6 bases). The CDR3 covers 15 residues. V was trimmed by 7 bases and J by 0 bases, leaving 15 bases between them. Germline lookup yields CDR1 SGHRS and CDR2 YFSETQ. The CDR3 reads CASRIGGASTDTQYF. Written as DNA, the CDR3 is TGCGCCAGCCGGATTGGCGGGGCTAGCACAGATACGCAGTATTTT.

This sequence joins TRBV19 and TRBJ1-4; maybe TRBD1 (5 bases). The V and J ends lost 4 bases and 5 bases respectively, with 5 bases between them. Germline V lookup: CDR1 LNHDA, CDR2 SQIVND (reference sequence). The length of the CDR3 is 12 residues. The CDR3 DNA sequence: TGTGCCAGTAGTAACAGGAATGAAAAACTGTTTTTT. It specifies CASSNRNEKLFF.

In this sample, this clone turned up once. The CDR3 loop reads CASSRLAGVSSGELFF. CDR3 nucleotides: TGTGCCAGTAGTAGACTAGCGGGGGTGTCCTCTGGGGAGCTGTTTTTT. The V gene is TRBV19, the J gene TRBJ2-2, with 12 bases matching TRBD2. V shed 4 bases and J 8 bases; nucleotides not matched to a gene: 8. CDR1 is LNHDA and CDR2 is SQIVND in the germline V gene (reference sequence). The CDR3 is 16 residues long.

V usage is TRBV9 and J usage is TRBJ2-7; 9 nucleotides line up with TRBD2. V was clipped by 0 bases and J by 0 bases; unmatched bases: 7. The CDR3 has 17 amino acids. Per germline, CDR1 SGDLS and CDR2 YYNGEE. CDR3 loop: CASSVGGLAGASYEQYF. The CDR3 nucleotides are TGTGCCAGCAGCGTAGGGGGGTTAGCGGGAGCCTCCTACGAGCAGTACTTC.

This chain links TRBV9 with TRBJ1-6; D is ambiguous. V lost 4 bases, J lost 9 bases, and 20 bases lay in between. Looked up from germline, CDR1 is SGDLS and CDR2 is YYNGEE. This CDR3 spans 16 amino acids. The CDR3 here is CASSRFLLGLSSPLHF. The CDR3 DNA is TGTGCCAGCAGCCGATTTTTACTTGGACTCTCTTCACCCCTCCACTTT.

V usage is TRBV27 and J usage is TRBJ2-1; 8 nucleotides match TRBD2. This CDR3 has 14 amino acids. Per the germline V gene, CDR1 is MNHEY and CDR2 is SMNVEV (reference sequence). The trim removed 7 bases at V and 0 bases at J, leaving 2 bases unmatched. This chain's CDR3 is CASKSGGSYNEQFF. In DNA, the CDR3 is TGTGCCAGCAAAAGCGGGGGCTCCTACAATGAGCAGTTCTTC.

The chain links TRBV6-4 to TRBJ1-1; 11 bases match TRBD1. Trimming cost V 3 bases and J 1 base; bases outside gene matches: 1. The CDR3 totals 15 residues. CDR1 is MRHNA and CDR2 is SNTAGT in the germline V gene. In nucleotides, the CDR3 is TGTGCCAGCAGTGAGGGGACAGGGGGGAACACTGAAGCTTTCTTT. Translating it yields CASSEGTGGNTEAFF.

This chain connects TRBV5-1 to TRBJ2-3; 7 positions agree with TRBD1. Germline CDR1 is SGHRS and CDR2 is YFSETQ. The CDR3 sequence is 15 residues long. Trimming at V came to 0 bases and at J to 2 bases, leaving 3 bases not matched to a gene. Here the CDR3 reads CASSLDRGHTDTQYF. For the CDR3, the DNA is TGCGCCAGCAGCTTGGACAGGGGTCACACAGATACGCAGTATTTT.

The genes are TRBV5-1 and TRBJ2-7; 8 bases match TRBD1. Germline V gene lookup returns CDR1 SGHRS and CDR2 YFSETQ. The CDR3 is 14 amino acids. With V trimmed by 3 bases and J by 3 bases, 5 bases remained unmatched. The CDR3 nucleotides read TGCGCCAGCAGCTCTCGGGACAGGTTCTACGAGCAGTACTTC. Translation: CASSSRDRFYEQYF.